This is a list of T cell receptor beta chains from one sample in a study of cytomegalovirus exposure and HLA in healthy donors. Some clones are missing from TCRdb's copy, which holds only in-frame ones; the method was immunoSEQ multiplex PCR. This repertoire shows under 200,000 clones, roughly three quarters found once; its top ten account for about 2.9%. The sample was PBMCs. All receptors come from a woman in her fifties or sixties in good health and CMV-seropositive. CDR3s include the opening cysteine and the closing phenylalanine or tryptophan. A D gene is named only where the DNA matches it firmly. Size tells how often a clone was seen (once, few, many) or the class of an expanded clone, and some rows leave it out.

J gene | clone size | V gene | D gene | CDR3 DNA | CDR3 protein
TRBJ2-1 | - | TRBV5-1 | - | TGCGCCAGCAGCTTCTCGGGTGGGGGGTACAATGAGCAGTTCTTC | CASSFSGGGYNEQFF
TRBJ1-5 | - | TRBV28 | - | TGTGCCAGCAGTTTTGACATTGCCCTTACCAATCAGCCCCAGCATTTT | CASSFDIALTNQPQHF
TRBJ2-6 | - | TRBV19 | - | TGTGCCAGTAGTATAGTCAGCTCTGGGGCCAACGTCCTGACTTTC | CASSIVSSGANVLTF
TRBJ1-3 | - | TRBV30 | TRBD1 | TGTGCCTGGTCTCAGGGGGCGACTGGAAACACCATATATTTT | CAWSQGATGNTIYF
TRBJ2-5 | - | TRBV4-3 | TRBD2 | TGCGCCAGCAGCATTAGCGGGGGATTCCAAGAGACCCAGTACTTC | CASSISGGFQETQYF
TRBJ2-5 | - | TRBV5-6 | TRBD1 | TGTGCCAGCAGCTTGGTAGACAGGGGAGAGACCCAGTACTTC | CASSLVDRGETQYF
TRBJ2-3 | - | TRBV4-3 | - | TGCGCCAGCAGCCAAGCCAGGGTTGAGAGTGCAGATACGCAGTATTTT | CASSQARVESADTQYF
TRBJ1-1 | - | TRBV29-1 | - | TGCAGCGTTGAAGACTTCAGGGTGGTGAACACTGAAGCTTTCTTT | CSVEDFRVVNTEAFF
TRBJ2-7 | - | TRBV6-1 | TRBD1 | TGTGCCAGCAGTGAAGCAATGGGACAGCACTACGAGCAGTACTTC | CASSEAMGQHYEQYF
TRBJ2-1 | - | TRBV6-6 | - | TGTGCCAGCAGCACCTCAGACAATGAGCAGTTCTTC | CASSTSDNEQFF
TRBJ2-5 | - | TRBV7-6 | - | TGTGCCAGCAGCTCGCAAGAGACCCAGTACTTC | CASSSQETQYF
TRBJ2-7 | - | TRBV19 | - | TGTGCCAGTAGTTTTTGGGCAACCTCCTACGAGCAGTACTTC | CASSFWATSYEQYF
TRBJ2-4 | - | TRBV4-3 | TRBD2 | TGCGCCAGCAGCCAAGGGGGACTAGCGGGAGATCTGGCCAAAAACATTCAGTACTTC | CASSQGGLAGDLAKNIQYF
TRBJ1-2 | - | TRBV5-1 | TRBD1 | TGCGCCAGCAGCTCCGGACAGGGAAGTCAACATGGCTACACCTTC | CASSSGQGSQHGYTF
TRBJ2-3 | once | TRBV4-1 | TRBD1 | TGCGCCAGCAGCGGCGCAGGGGGAGTAGCGCAGTATTTT | CASSGAGGVAQYF
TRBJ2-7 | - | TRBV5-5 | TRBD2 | TGTGCCAGCAGCGGACTAGAGATAGGGTTTTCCTACGAGCAGTACTTC | CASSGLEIGFSYEQYF
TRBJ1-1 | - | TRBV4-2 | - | TGTGCCAGCAGCCAAACTTCCTTCTTACTCAAGGGGGACACTGAAGCTTTCTTT | CASSQTSFLLKGDTEAFF
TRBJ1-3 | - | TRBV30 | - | TGTGCCTGGGGTGACAGGACCTCTGGAAACACCATATATTTT | CAWGDRTSGNTIYF
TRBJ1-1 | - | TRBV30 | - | TGTGCCGGCGAAGGGGGGGGCACTGAAGCTTTCTTT | CAGEGGGTEAFF
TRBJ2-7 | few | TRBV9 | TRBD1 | TGTGCCAGCAGCGTCCGGGACAGCAAAACCTACGAGCAGTACTTC | CASSVRDSKTYEQYF
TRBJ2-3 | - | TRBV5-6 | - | TGTGCCAGCAGCTTGGGCCTAGGTGGTACGCAGTATTTT | CASSLGLGGTQYF
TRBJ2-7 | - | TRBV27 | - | TGTGCCACCCGAGGGGGCTCCTACGAGCAGTACTTC | CATRGGSYEQYF
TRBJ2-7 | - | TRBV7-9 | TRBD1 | TGTGCCAGCAGCTTATCTTTTGGGACAGGGAACGAGCAGTACTTC | CASSLSFGTGNEQYF
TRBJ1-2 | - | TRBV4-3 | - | TGCGCCAGCAGCCAAGAGTGGGGGGGGGATTATGGCTACACCTTC | CASSQEWGGDYGYTF
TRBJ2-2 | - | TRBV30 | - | TGTGCCTGGAACGCGGGGAACACCGGGGAGCTGTTTTTT | CAWNAGNTGELFF
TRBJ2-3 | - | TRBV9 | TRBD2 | TGTGCCAGCAGCGCCCTTAGCGGGGGCAGGACAGATACGCAGTATTTT | CASSALSGGRTDTQYF
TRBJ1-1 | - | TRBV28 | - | TGTGCCAGCAGTTTATGGAAAACTAATGAAGCTTTCTTT | CASSLWKTNEAFF
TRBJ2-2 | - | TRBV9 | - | TGTGCCAGCAGCGTAGTGGGGCACACCGGGGAGCTGTTTTTT | CASSVVGHTGELFF
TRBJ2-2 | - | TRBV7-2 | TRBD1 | TGTGCCAGCAGCTTATTCCAGGGGGTAAACACCGGGGAGCTGTTTTTT | CASSLFQGVNTGELFF
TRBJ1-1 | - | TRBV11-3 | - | TGTGCCAGCAGCTCCAGGACGGGGGAAGATGAAGCTTTCTTT | CASSSRTGEDEAFF
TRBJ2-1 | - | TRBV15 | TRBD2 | TGTGCCACCAGCAGAGCCCGAGGACTAGCTAACAATGAGCAGTTCTTC | CATSRARGLANNEQFF
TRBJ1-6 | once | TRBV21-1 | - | TGTGCCAGCAGAACGGCAGGGGGCCTATCCTATAATTCACCCCTCCACTTT | CASRTAGGLSYNSPLHF
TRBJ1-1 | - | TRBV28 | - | TGTGCCAGCAGTCAGGGGAATGAAGCTTTCTTT | CASSQGNEAFF
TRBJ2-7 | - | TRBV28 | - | TGTGCCAGCAGTTCCCCGGGACTCCGAGGGTACGAGCAGTACTTC | CASSSPGLRGYEQYF
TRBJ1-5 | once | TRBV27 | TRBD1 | TGTGCCAGCAGTTCACAGGGGTTCCGGCAGCCCCAGCATTTT | CASSSQGFRQPQHF
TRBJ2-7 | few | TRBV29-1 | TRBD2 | TGCAGCGTTGAGCCGGGAGGGCCAGACGAGCAGTACTTC | CSVEPGGPDEQYF
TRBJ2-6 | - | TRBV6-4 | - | TGTGCCAGCAGCCCTACAGGGCAAGGGGCCAACGGCCTGACTTTC | CASSPTGQGANGLTF
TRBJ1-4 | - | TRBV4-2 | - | TGTGCCAGCAGCCAAGATCCGGGGGGGGCTAATGAAAAACTGTTTTTT | CASSQDPGGANEKLFF
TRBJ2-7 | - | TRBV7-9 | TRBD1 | TGTGCCAGCAGCCCTCCGACAGGGAGCTACGAGCAGTACTTC | CASSPPTGSYEQYF
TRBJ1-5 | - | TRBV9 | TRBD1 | TGTGCCAGCAGCCGGGACAGTAATAGCAATCAGCCCCAGCATTTT | CASSRDSNSNQPQHF
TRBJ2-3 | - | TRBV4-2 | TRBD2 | TGTGCCAGCAGCCAAACGCCCCGGGAGGGTGCTGATACGCAGTATTTT | CASSQTPREGADTQYF
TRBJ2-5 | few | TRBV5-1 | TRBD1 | TGCGCCAGCAGCTTGGGGGACAGGGGAGAGACCCAGTACTTC | CASSLGDRGETQYF
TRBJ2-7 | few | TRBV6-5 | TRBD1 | TGTGCCAGCAGCATTGCCGGGACAGGGGGTTACGAGCAGTACTTC | CASSIAGTGGYEQYF
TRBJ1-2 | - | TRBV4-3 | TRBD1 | TGCGCCAGCAGTAGAGGGGGCGCCTATGGCTACACCTTC | CASSRGGAYGYTF
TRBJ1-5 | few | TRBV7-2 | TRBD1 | TGTGCCAGCAGCTTAGTGGGGACAGGGGGCAATCAGCCCCAGCATTTT | CASSLVGTGGNQPQHF
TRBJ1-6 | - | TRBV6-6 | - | TGTGCCAGCAGTTCCTCCTTAACAGAAAGAAATTCACCCCTCCACTTT | CASSSSLTERNSPLHF
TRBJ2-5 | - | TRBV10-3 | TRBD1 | TGTGCCATCAGTGGGGGACAGGGCCCTCAAGAGACCCAGTACTTC | CAISGGQGPQETQYF
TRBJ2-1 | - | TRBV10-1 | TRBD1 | TGCGCCAGCACCCGGGACAGGGGCACCCCCAATGAGCAGTTCTTC | CASTRDRGTPNEQFF
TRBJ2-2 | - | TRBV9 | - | TGTGCCAGCGAGCAATCGTCAGCGGTCAGGGGCACCGGGGAGCTGTTTTTT | CASEQSSAVRGTGELFF
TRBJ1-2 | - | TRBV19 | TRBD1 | TGTGCCAGTAGTATCGTACAGGGGGCTAACTATGGCTACACCTTC | CASSIVQGANYGYTF
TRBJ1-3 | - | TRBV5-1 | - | TGCGCCAGCAGGCCAGACCTCGTTGGGCCTGGAAACACCATATATTTT | CASRPDLVGPGNTIYF
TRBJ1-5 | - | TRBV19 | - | TGTGCCAGTAGTCTGGCCCATAGCAATCAGCCCCAGCATTTT | CASSLAHSNQPQHF